A selection of T cell receptor beta chains follows, all from one sample in a study of T cells in Graves' hyperthyroidism and ophthalmopathy. TCRdb fed the multiplex PCR reads into MiXCR, producing one record per CDR3 protein. The sample holds 250,000 to 300,000 distinct CDR3 sequences, approximately 19% seen once. Sequenced input: blood. All receptors come from a man aged 45-65 years with Graves' ophthalmopathy. Each CDR3 is given with its conserved first and last residue. Fields, in order: D gene, clone size, V gene, J gene, CDR3 protein, CDR3 DNA. The D gene is left open where the match is weak. Not every row has a clone size; where given, it reads once, few, many or a size class.

.	few	TRBV5-6	TRBJ2-5	CASSLLGSRQETQYF	TGTGCCAGCAGCTTGTTGGGTTCCAGACAAGAGACCCAGTACTTC
.	.	TRBV6-1	TRBJ1-1	CASSEVLGATEAFF	TGTGCCAGCAGTGAAGTATTGGGGGCCACTGAAGCTTTCTTT
TRBD2	.	TRBV6-7	TRBJ2-7	CASSYLSRRLASSYEQYF	TGTGCCAGCAGTTACCTCTCCCGTAGACTAGCGAGTTCCTACGAGCAGTACTTC
.	.	TRBV4-1	TRBJ2-7	CASSPEASESYEQYF	TGCGCCAGCAGCCCCGAGGCTAGCGAGTCCTACGAGCAGTACTTC
.	once	TRBV19	TRBJ2-1	CASSIGSNNEQFF	TGTGCCAGTAGTATCGGGTCTAACAATGAGCAGTTCTTC
.	few	TRBV20-1	TRBJ2-2	CSAQNSGRSNTGELFF	TGCAGTGCCCAAAATTCCGGGCGATCGAACACCGGGGAGCTGTTTTTT
.	many	TRBV7-2	TRBJ2-1	CASSLAYQDEQFF	TGTGCCAGCAGCTTAGCGTACCAGGATGAGCAGTTCTTC
.	.	TRBV2	TRBJ2-1	CAGGVLHYNEQFF	TGTGCCGGTGGGGTCCTGCACTACAATGAGCAGTTCTTC
.	many	TRBV3-1	TRBJ2-7	CASSSAFFDEQYF	TGTGCCAGCAGCTCAGCCTTCTTCGACGAGCAGTACTTC
.	few	TRBV15	TRBJ1-4	CATSRGQRGEKLFF	TGTGCCACCAGCAGAGGACAGAGGGGTGAAAAACTGTTTTTT
TRBD2	many	TRBV24-1	TRBJ2-1	CATSGGRGNNEQFF	TGTGCCACCAGTGGTGGGAGGGGAAACAATGAGCAGTTCTTC
.	few	TRBV6-2/TRBV6-3	TRBJ2-5	CASSYGDPRPETQYF	TGTGCCAGCAGTTACGGGGACCCCCGTCCAGAGACCCAGTACTTC
TRBD2	many	TRBV6-4	TRBJ2-3	CASSGLAGSTDTQYF	TGTGCCAGCAGTGGACTAGCGGGAAGCACAGATACGCAGTATTTT
TRBD1	.	TRBV20-1	TRBJ1-5	CSAPTGGDQPQHF	TGCAGTGCTCCGACAGGGGGGGATCAGCCCCAGCATTTT
.	.	TRBV29-1	TRBJ2-4	CSAQPLAKNIQYF	TGCAGCGCCCAACCACTAGCCAAAAACATTCAGTACTTC
.	many	TRBV30	TRBJ1-1	CAWSSRMLTEAFF	TGTGCCTGGAGTTCGCGTATGCTCACTGAAGCTTTCTTT
TRBD2	many	TRBV3-1	TRBJ2-3	CASSQDRLAGGRDTQYF	TGTGCCAGCAGCCAAGATCGACTAGCGGGAGGGAGGGATACGCAGTATTTT
TRBD2	many	TRBV6-1	TRBJ2-1	CASSVGSGNYNEQFF	TGTGCCAGCAGTGTGGGTAGCGGGAACTACAATGAGCAGTTCTTC
TRBD2	few	TRBV12-3/TRBV12-4	TRBJ2-2	CASIDWGTSVNTGELFF	TGTGCCAGCATCGACTGGGGGACTAGCGTAAACACCGGGGAGCTGTTTTTT
TRBD2	many	TRBV28	TRBJ2-1	CASSARGGFSEQFF	TGTGCCAGCTCAGCTCGGGGGGGCTTTAGTGAGCAGTTCTTC
TRBD2	many	TRBV7-2	TRBJ2-1	CASSTIASGRGNEQFF	TGTGCCAGCAGCACCATCGCTAGCGGGAGGGGTAATGAGCAGTTCTTC
TRBD1	.	TRBV12-3/TRBV12-4	TRBJ2-7	CASRRLQGAESYEQYF	TGTGCCAGCAGGCGCTTACAGGGGGCAGAAAGCTACGAGCAGTACTTC
TRBD1	many	TRBV24-1	TRBJ1-5	CATSDSPGQGYNQPQHF	TGTGCCACCAGTGATTCGCCGGGACAGGGATACAATCAGCCCCAGCATTTT
.	.	TRBV29-1	TRBJ2-3	CSVRETDTQYF	TGCAGCGTTCGGGAGACAGATACGCAGTATTTT
.	.	TRBV9	TRBJ1-4	CASSVVGSGEKLFF	TGTGCCAGCAGCGTAGTGGGGTCGGGTGAAAAACTGTTTTTT
.	few	TRBV28	TRBJ1-5	CASSLNGVSNQPQHF	TGTGCCAGCAGTTTGAATGGTGTAAGCAATCAGCCCCAGCATTTT
.	many	TRBV12-3/TRBV12-4	TRBJ1-5	CASSPGGLGGNQPQHF	TGTGCCAGCAGTCCCGGTGGGCTGGGGGGCAATCAGCCCCAGCATTTT
.	.	TRBV20-1	TRBJ2-1	CSGGEPRGYNEQFF	TGCAGTGGCGGGGAACCCAGGGGCTACAATGAGCAGTTCTTC
.	.	TRBV5-4	TRBJ2-5	CASSPGSGTRKETQYF	TGTGCCAGCAGCCCTGGGTCCGGGACAAGAAAAGAGACCCAGTACTTC
.	.	TRBV27	TRBJ1-5	CASSLSVGQPQHF	TGTGCCAGCAGTTTATCGGTAGGTCAGCCCCAGCATTTT
TRBD2	few	TRBV4-2	TRBJ2-5	CASSPSLSAGRQETQYF	TGTGCCAGCAGCCCCTCCCTAAGCGCCGGGAGGCAAGAGACCCAGTACTTC
TRBD2	.	TRBV28	TRBJ2-7	CASSFSGGPPTEQYF	TGTGCCAGCAGTTTTTCGGGAGGGCCCCCCACCGAGCAGTACTTC
TRBD2	many	TRBV12-3/TRBV12-4	TRBJ2-1	CASSLARQAGPGNNEQFF	TGTGCCAGCAGTTTAGCGCGCCAAGCGGGGCCTGGGAACAATGAGCAGTTCTTC
.	.	TRBV29-1	TRBJ2-7	CSGRRDWAGSYEQYF	TGCAGCGGAAGACGGGACTGGGCGGGAAGCTACGAGCAGTACTTC
.	many	TRBV18	TRBJ2-1	CASSPPEGEAVEQFF	TGTGCCAGCTCACCACCGGAGGGGGAGGCGGTAGAGCAGTTCTTC
TRBD2	few	TRBV27	TRBJ2-5	CASRRKTGLDQETQYF	TGTGCCAGCAGAAGAAAAACGGGACTAGACCAAGAGACCCAGTACTTC
TRBD2	.	TRBV9	TRBJ2-5	CASSPQVPVAPRRLAGAGKTQYF	TGTGCCAGCAGCCCCCAAGTCCCAGTAGCCCCCCGCCGACTAGCGGGAGCCGGAAAGACCCAGTACTTC
TRBD2	many	TRBV28	TRBJ2-5	CASSSMLREVETQYF	TGTGCCAGCAGTAGCATGCTGCGGGAGGTAGAGACCCAGTACTTC
TRBD2	few	TRBV27	TRBJ2-1	CASSFLFTSGPRYNEQFF	TGTGCCAGCAGTTTCCTCTTTACTAGCGGCCCCCGCTACAATGAGCAGTTCTTC
.	few	TRBV5-1	TRBJ2-7	CASSLGALSPNQQYF	TGCGCCAGCAGCTTGGGGGCCCTTTCCCCAAACCAGCAGTACTTC
.	many	TRBV12-3/TRBV12-4	TRBJ2-5	CASSLGQKETQYF	TGTGCCAGCAGCTTGGGTCAGAAAGAGACCCAGTACTTC
TRBD1	many	TRBV30	TRBJ1-2	CAWSAYGGQGIYGYTF	TGTGCCTGGAGTGCTTACGGCGGACAGGGAATCTATGGCTACACCTTC
.	.	TRBV7-9	TRBJ1-2	CASSMDDGYTF	TGTGCCAGCAGCATGGACGATGGCTACACCTTC
TRBD2	.	TRBV9	TRBJ2-1	CASSVATFVVAGGRSSYNEQFF	TGTGCCAGCAGCGTAGCTACTTTTGTGGTAGCGGGAGGGCGGAGCTCCTACAATGAGCAGTTCTTC
.	many	TRBV18	TRBJ1-1	CASSPPRGVVRTEAFF	TGTGCCAGCTCACCACCTAGGGGGGTAGTGAGAACTGAAGCTTTCTTT
TRBD2	.	TRBV25-1	TRBJ2-7	CASSDGASGRGEQYF	TGTGCCAGCAGTGACGGGGCTAGCGGGAGGGGGGAGCAGTACTTC
.	few	TRBV18	TRBJ2-3	CASSPSKTARGDTQYF	TGTGCCAGCTCACCCTCAAAGACGGCACGGGGAGATACGCAGTATTTT
.	few	TRBV11-1	TRBJ2-6	CASRSSQLRGDGANVLTF	TGTGCCAGCAGGTCATCGCAACTTAGGGGCGATGGGGCCAACGTCCTGACTTTC
.	.	TRBV5-8	TRBJ1-1	CASRPPTAYTEAFF	TGTGCCAGCCGGCCTCCGACAGCTTACACTGAAGCTTTCTTT
TRBD2	few	TRBV24-1	TRBJ2-1	CATSDFGPSGSSSNEQFF	TGTGCCACCAGTGATTTTGGCCCCAGCGGGAGTTCCTCCAATGAGCAGTTCTTC
.	.	TRBV4-2	TRBJ1-4	CASSQGRQDEKLFF	TGTGCCAGCAGCCAAGGGAGACAGGATGAAAAACTGTTTTTT
TRBD2	few	TRBV11-2	TRBJ2-1	CASSLEPSGTSAFF	TGTGCCAGCAGCTTAGAACCGAGCGGGACTTCCGCGTTCTTC
TRBD1	.	TRBV28	TRBJ1-6	CASSLPGQGSPLHF	TGTGCCAGCAGTCTCCCGGGACAGGGCTCACCCCTCCACTTT